These 25 T cell receptor beta chains were sequenced from one sample in a study of Tregs in tolerant kidney transplant recipients. Here immunoSEQ multiplex PCR was the method, and the copy in TCRdb shows in-frame clones only, minus some. The table lists tens of thousands of clones, less than 97% of them singletons, with 0.37% in the top ten. Antigen specificity for these receptors is unknown. Sequenced input: Tregs from blood cultured with allogeneic cells. Source of these receptors: a human donor in good health.

V and J are TRBV18 and TRBJ2-1; 9 nucleotides match TRBD2. The CDR3 is 13 residues long. Germline-derived CDR1 and CDR2 are KGHSH and LQKENI. V lost 0 bases and J lost 16; bases outside the gene matches: 7. The CDR3 sequence: CASSPPSIAGEFF. The CDR3 DNA reads as TGTGCCAGCTCACCACCGTCGATAGCGGGAGAATTCTTC.

This clone was observed a single time. The gene calls are TRBV5-4 and TRBJ2-7; D is unclear. Per germline, CDR1 SGHNT and CDR2 YYREEE (reference sequence). The CDR3 is 13 residues long. Trimming removed 2 bases at V and 4 bases at J, with 10 bases between. CDR3 bases: TGTGCCAGCAGCTTCAGGTCCGGGTACGAGCAGTACTTC. Protein product: CASSFRSGYEQYF.

The chain recombines TRBV5-1 with TRBJ2-1; D possibly uses TRBD1 or TRBD2 (5 bases each). The germline V gene has CDR1 SGHRS and CDR2 YFSETQ. The ends were cut back, 4 bases at V and 6 bases at J, with 11 bases in the middle. This CDR3 comprises 13 residues. The CDR3, as DNA: TGCGCCAGCAGCCTAATGAGGGGCAATGAGCAGTTCTTC. Translated, it gives CASSLMRGNEQFF.

The rearrangement links TRBV6-1 to TRBJ2-1; tentatively, D is TRBD2 (6 bases). The V end lost 6 bases, the J end lost 0 bases, and 12 bases lay between the germline ends. The CDR3 is 15 residues long. Germline V gives CDR1 MNHNS, CDR2 SASEGT. CDR3 nucleotide sequence: TGTGCCAGCAGCCGGGCGGGGAGCTCCTACAATGAGCAGTTCTTC. Its protein product is CASSRAGSSYNEQFF.

V is TRBV19 and J is TRBJ1-5; tentative D call: TRBD1 (5 bases). This CDR3 has 17 amino acids. The V gene lost 5 bases and the J gene lost 0 bases, with 17 bases spanning the gap. Per germline, CDR1 LNHDA and CDR2 SQIVND (reference sequence). This chain's CDR3 is CASSGWTGTHSNQPQHF. CDR3 DNA sequence: TGTGCCAGTAGTGGATGGACCGGGACTCATAGCAATCAGCCCCAGCATTTT.

The chain recombines TRBV18 with TRBJ2-5, with D unclear. This CDR3 is built from 12 residues. CDR1 and CDR2 from the germline V gene are KGHSH and LQKENI. V was pared by 1 base and J by 3 bases, with 3 bases between. The CDR3, as DNA: TGTGCCAGCTCACCACTAAAAGAGACCCAGTACTTC. Amino acid sequence: CASSPLKETQYF.

The chain is built from TRBV6-5 and TRBJ1-1; D remains ambiguous. The CDR3 is 14 amino acids. V was pared by 0 bases and J by 3 bases, with 8 bases between. The V gene's germline CDR1 is MNHEY and CDR2 SVGAGI. CDR3 sequence: CASSYSKGYTEAFF. The DNA of the CDR3 is TGTGCCAGCAGTTACTCGAAAGGGTACACTGAAGCTTTCTTT.

The rearrangement joins TRBV6-6 to TRBJ2-7; the D gene could be TRBD1 or TRBD2 (5 bases each). Trimming removed 6 bases at V and 1 base at J, with 10 bases between. The V gene's germline CDR1 is MNHNY and CDR2 SVGAGI (reference sequence). CDR3 length: 13 amino acids. The CDR3 coding sequence is TGTGCCAGCAGCGGGACGCGGTCCTACGAGCAGTACTTC. It yields the protein CASSGTRSYEQYF.

The V gene is TRBV19, the J gene TRBJ2-3; D gene ambiguous. The CDR3 extends over 14 amino acids. Between the trimmed V and J ends, which lost 3 bases and 1 base, there was a span of 8 bases. The germline V gene has CDR1 LNHDA and CDR2 SQIVND (reference sequence). The CDR3 loop reads CASSISRRTDTQYF. The CDR3 DNA reads TGTGCCAGTAGTATCTCCAGACGCACAGATACGCAGTATTTT.

CDR3 in DNA: TGCGCCAGCAGCTTGGGAGAGAGCTCTGGAAACACCATATATTTT. Residues: CASSLGESSGNTIYF. The V and J genes are TRBV5-1 and TRBJ1-3; D gene unclear. The CDR3 sequence is 15 residues long. In germline, CDR1 is SGHRS, CDR2 YFSETQ. Trimming shortened V by 0 bases and J by 0 bases, and 7 bases separated the two germline ends.

The CDR3 sequence: CATSRGPGGVIYEQYF. CDR3 DNA sequence: TGTGCCACCAGCAGAGGACCGGGCGGGGTGATCTACGAGCAGTACTTC. The chain carries TRBV15 and TRBJ2-7, with a tentative D call TRBD2 (6 bases). Deletions cut 1 base from V and 3 bases from J, with 16 bases between. Germline assignment: CDR1 LNHNV and CDR2 YYDKDF (reference sequence). The CDR3 covers 16 residues.

This clone occurred once. The chain combines TRBV18 with TRBJ2-3; 7 bases are a match to TRBD1. Germline CDR1 KGHSH, CDR2 LQKENI. V shed 1 base, J shed 1 base, and the junction held 8 bases outside the gene matches. The CDR3 runs 17 residues. The CDR3 sequence is CASSPQLQGVGTDTQYF. Here the CDR3 DNA reads TGTGCCAGCTCACCACAACTTCAGGGGGTTGGCACAGATACGCAGTATTTT.

CDR3 protein: CASSYSGQGNYGYTF. CDR3 DNA: TGTGCCAGCAGTTACTCGGGACAGGGCAACTATGGCTACACCTTC. This chain joins TRBV6-5 and TRBJ1-2; 9 nucleotides match TRBD1. Germline CDR1 reads MNHEY; CDR2 reads SVGAGI. V gave up 0 bases and J gave up 2 bases; unmatched junction bases: 1. The CDR3 loop spans 15 amino acids.

The chain has TRBV27 and TRBJ1-3, with D possibly matching TRBD1 (6 bases). V gave up 6 bases and J gave up 0 bases, with 9 bases separating them. The CDR3 spans 14 residues. Germline CDR1 MNHEY, CDR2 SMNVEV (reference sequence). CDR3 in amino acids: CASRGGGSGNTIYF. The CDR3 DNA follows: TGTGCCAGCAGGGGGGGCGGCTCTGGAAACACCATATATTTT.

For the CDR3, the DNA is TGCGCCAGTAGAGGACAGCCCGTGACAGATACGCAGTATTTT. Amino acids: CASRGQPVTDTQYF. The gene calls are TRBV5-1 and TRBJ2-3; possible D gene TRBD1, 6 bases. V lost 8 bases and J lost 3, with 16 bases in between. This CDR3 has 14 amino acids. The V gene's germline CDR1 is SGHRS and CDR2 YFSETQ.

The chain's CDR3 is CASTTDTGNNYGYTF. The CDR3 region has the DNA TGTGCCAGTACCACCGACACCGGAAATAACTATGGCTACACCTTC. The rearrangement links TRBV19 to TRBJ1-2; no firm D call. V was clipped by 7 bases and J by 1 base, with 16 bases between them. Per the germline V gene, CDR1 is LNHDA and CDR2 is SQIVND (reference sequence). CDR3 length equals 15 residues.

This clone appeared a single time. The chain uses TRBV29-1 and TRBJ1-2; possible D gene TRBD1, 5 bases. Germline values: CDR1 SQVTM, CDR2 ANQGSEA. This CDR3 comprises 13 residues. Trimming shortened V by 7 bases and J by 2 bases, and 14 bases separated the two germline ends. The CDR3 DNA reads as TGCAGCGCGGAAGGACGGGGGAACTATGGCTACACCTTC. Protein product: CSAEGRGNYGYTF. Supplemented by reference TRBV29-1 and TRBJ1-2, the full variable domain reads SAVISQKPSRDICQRGTSLTIQCQVDSQVTMMFWYRQQPGQSLTLIATANQGSEATYESGFVIDKFPISRPNLTFSTLTVSNMSPEDSSIYLCSAEGRGNYGYTFGSGTRLTVV.

V and J are TRBV11-1 and TRBJ1-2; D remains unclear. Between the trimmed V and J ends, which lost 4 bases and 9 bases, there was a span of 12 bases. Germline V gives CDR1 SGHAT, CDR2 FQDESV (reference sequence). The CDR3 covers 12 residues. CDR3 residues: CASSSRVGSYTF. CDR3 nucleotides: TGTGCCAGCAGCTCCCGGGTCGGGAGCTACACCTTC. Filled out from reference TRBV11-1 and TRBJ1-2, the complete variable domain reads EAEVAQSPRYKITEKSQAVAFWCDPISGHATLYWYRQILGQGPELLVQFQDESVVDDSQLPKDRFSAERLKGVDSTLKIQPAELGDSAMYLCASSSRVGSYTFGSGTRLTVV.

This clone was seen a single time. This chain joins TRBV21-1 and TRBJ2-7; the table's D call of TRBD2 was not tested on the DNA. TRBV21-1 corresponds to a pseudogene. The CDR3 is 14 residues long. The CDR3 spells CASSKGEGHSEQYF. The CDR3 DNA reads TGTGCCAGCAGCAAGGGGGAGGGGCACTCCGAGCAGTACTTC.

On this clone itself: The junction differs from germline at one of its ends, possibly a read error. The chain carries TRBV10-3 and TRBJ1-1; D is possibly TRBD1 (5 bases). There are 14 residues in the CDR3. Germline V gene data show CDR1 as ENHRY and CDR2 as SYGVKD. In nucleotides, the CDR3 is TGTGCCATCAGTGGCCCCGGGGCGAACACTGAGGCTTTCTTT. This translates into CAISGPGANTEAFF.

The V and J genes are TRBV2 and TRBJ1-5; TRBD1 is a possible D gene (6 bases). V lost 9 bases to trimming and J lost 2 bases, with 14 bases between them. This CDR3 region has 14 residues. CDR1 SNHLY and CDR2 FYNNEI come from the germline V gene. The DNA for the CDR3 is TGTGCCAGTACCCCATCAGGGGGCAATCAGCCCCAGCATTTT. Its protein is CASTPSGGNQPQHF. The whole variable domain, filled in from reference TRBV2 and TRBJ1-5, reads EPEVTQTPSHQVTQMGQEVILRCVPISNHLYFYWYRQILGQKVEFLVSFYNNEISEKSEIFDDQFSVERPDGSNFTLKIRSTKLEDSAMYFCASTPSGGNQPQHFGDGTRLSIL.

The chain combines TRBV4-1 with TRBJ1-2; 10 bases agree with TRBD1. Germline V gene data show CDR1 as MGHRA and CDR2 as YSYEKL. Unmatched junction bases numbered 8, after V lost 2 bases and J lost 5 bases. The CDR3 is made up of 16 amino acids. Here the CDR3 DNA reads TGCGCCAGCAGCCAAACACCGGGACAGGGGAGATATGGCTACACCTTC. It codes for CASSQTPGQGRYGYTF.

The chain couples TRBV7-9 to TRBJ1-6, with D unresolved. V lost 0 bases, J lost 7 bases, and 4 bases lay in between. This CDR3 has 13 amino acids. The germline gives CDR1 SEHNR, CDR2 FQNEAQ (reference sequence). CDR3 loop: CASSLAGNSPLHF. The CDR3 nucleotides are TGTGCCAGCAGCTTAGCCGGGAATTCACCCCTCCACTTT.

The genes are TRBV18 and TRBJ2-5; TRBD1 agrees at 12 bases. The CDR3 loop spans 16 amino acids. Germline V gene data show CDR1 as KGHSH and CDR2 as LQKENI. V lost 6 bases to trimming and J lost 3 bases; unmatched junction nucleotides: 8. Here the CDR3 reads CASSLTGTGGEETQYF. The CDR3 DNA reads as TGTGCCAGCTCGCTCACCGGGACAGGGGGCGAAGAGACCCAGTACTTC.

This clone was counted once. The chain uses TRBV2 and TRBJ2-3, with D possibly matching TRBD1 (6 bases). Trimming took off 6 bases at V and 2 bases at J, with 21 bases between the two ends. The CDR3 is made up of 17 amino acids. Germline V CDR1 and CDR2: SNHLY, FYNNEI. The CDR3 DNA is TGTGCCAGCAGCCAAGTGTGGGACAACAAATACACAGATACGCAGTATTTT. It is translated as CASSQVWDNKYTDTQYF.